The 16 T cell receptor beta chains below all came from one sample that was sequenced in a study of neoadjuvant anti-PD-1 for oral cavity cancer. Profiled with immunoSEQ multiplex PCR; TCRdb holds only in-frame clones, not every one. The profile shows 15,000 to 20,000 clones, approximately 67% of them singletons. Specimen: PBMCs, collected before nivolumab (anti-PD-1) treatment. The source is a person between 40 and 85 years old with oral cavity squamous cell carcinoma.

V is TRBV25-1 and J is TRBJ2-7; D gene unclear. Deletions cut 11 bases from V and 4 bases from J, with 9 bases between. CDR1 is MGHDK, CDR2 SYGVNS, per germline. The CDR3 length is 10 residues. In DNA form, the CDR3 reads TGTGCCGCGCCCCGTTACGAGCAGTACTTC. It yields the protein CAAPRYEQYF.

This chain uses TRBV2 with TRBJ1-2; 8 bases fit TRBD1. The CDR3 is made up of 16 amino acids. Germline assignment: CDR1 SNHLY and CDR2 FYNNEI. V gave up 5 bases and J gave up 0 bases; unmatched junction bases: 8. The DNA for the CDR3 is TGTGCCAGCAGTACGAGACAGGGGATGGCTAACTATGGCTACACCTTC. Its protein product is CASSTRQGMANYGYTF.

The chain combines TRBV7-2 with TRBJ2-2; D uncertain. The V gene's germline CDR1 is SGHTA and CDR2 FQGNSA. V lost 2 bases and J 6 bases, leaving 10 bases between the germline ends. The length of the CDR3 is 14 residues. The chain's CDR3 is CASSLNWAAGELFF. The CDR3 nucleotides read TGTGCCAGCAGCTTAAACTGGGCTGCCGGGGAGCTGTTTTTT.

The genes are TRBV14 and TRBJ2-7; 7 bases agree with TRBD1. The V and J ends lost 1 base and 4 bases, in that order; junction bases with no gene match: 7. The germline gives CDR1 SGHDN, CDR2 FVKESK. This CDR3 is 15 amino acids long. Written as DNA, the CDR3 is TGTGCCAGCAGCCAAGCCGAACAGGGGCGTTACGAGCAGTACTTC. Translation: CASSQAEQGRYEQYF.

The chain has TRBV2 and TRBJ2-4; the D is unclear. The CDR3 totals 12 residues. V was cut by 3 bases and J by 8 bases, with 8 bases left in between. CDR1 is SNHLY and CDR2 is FYNNEI in the germline V gene. The CDR3 is CASSDYLDIQYF. Here the CDR3 DNA reads TGTGCCAGCAGTGATTATTTGGACATTCAGTACTTC.

A single count supports this clone. The CDR3: CASSYDGTGDNYGYTF. The CDR3 DNA reads as TGCGCCAGCAGCTACGACGGGACAGGTGATAACTATGGCTACACCTTC. J is TRBJ1-2 and V is TRBV5-1, with 8 bases aligning to TRBD1. The CDR3 extends over 16 amino acids. After removal of 3 bases from V and 1 base from J, the junction contained 8 bases not matched to a gene. Germline V gene sequence: CDR1 SGHRS, CDR2 YFSETQ.

The chain carries TRBV10-3 and TRBJ2-1; TRBD2 matches at 10 bases. Germline loops: CDR1 ENHRY, CDR2 SYGVKD. This CDR3 spans 16 amino acids. J lost 5 bases, V lost 4 bases, and 8 bases had no gene match. The CDR3 loop is CAISASTSGRDNEQFF. The CDR3 nucleotides read TGTGCCATCAGTGCCTCGACTAGCGGGCGCGACAATGAGCAGTTCTTC.

The chain is built from TRBV5-1 and TRBJ2-5, with D possibly matching TRBD2 (5 bases). V shed 0 bases and J shed 0 bases, with 9 bases lying between them. The CDR3 consists of 15 residues. Germline CDR1 reads SGHRS; CDR2 reads YFSETQ. The DNA of the CDR3 is TGCGCCAGCAGCTTGGAGGACTTCCACCAAGAGACCCAGTACTTC. It translates to CASSLEDFHQETQYF.

The chain carries TRBV11-1 and TRBJ2-3, with 7 bases lining up with TRBD1. V shed 5 bases, J shed 8 bases, and the junction held 10 bases outside the gene matches. Germline V gene lookup returns CDR1 SGHAT and CDR2 FQDESV (reference sequence). The CDR3 is 14 residues long. The CDR3 DNA reads as TGTGCCAGCAGCCCCGCCCCGGCAGGGGGTACGCAGTATTTT. As protein: CASSPAPAGGTQYF.

This clone has more than one count but fewer than ten. This chain joins TRBV11-2 and TRBJ2-5, with 11 bases matching TRBD2. Germline V gives CDR1 SGHAT, CDR2 FQNNGV. CDR3 length: 16 residues. V trimming: 4 bases; J trimming: 3 bases; junction bases outside the gene matches: 7. The CDR3 here is CASSSGLAGAEETQYF. The CDR3 DNA sequence: TGTGCCAGCAGCTCCGGACTAGCGGGCGCAGAAGAGACCCAGTACTTC.

In its sample, this clone was seen once. The chain joins TRBV6-5 to TRBJ2-3; 10 bases fit TRBD1. Germline V gene data show CDR1 as MNHEY and CDR2 as SVGAGI. The CDR3 consists of 13 residues. The J segment lost 4 bases and the V segment lost 6 bases, leaving 1 base of the junction unmatched. The CDR3, as DNA: TGTGCCAGCAGCGACAGGGGGCCAGATACGCAGTATTTT. Its protein product is CASSDRGPDTQYF.

This clone was counted a few times. The rearrangement uses TRBV30 and TRBJ1-5; no definite D call. The CDR3 sequence is 15 residues long. The V and J ends lost 0 bases and 0 bases respectively, with 9 bases between them. Germline lookup yields CDR1 GTSNPN and CDR2 SVGIG (reference sequence). Written as DNA, the CDR3 is TGTGCCTGGAGTGTTGGAGAAATTAGCAATCAGCCCCAGCATTTT. Translation: CAWSVGEISNQPQHF.

V and J are TRBV29-1 and TRBJ2-3; 8 bases agree with TRBD2. J was trimmed by 0 bases and V by 6 bases; bases with no gene match: 5. Per germline, CDR1 SQVTM and CDR2 ANQGSEA. The CDR3 sequence is 14 residues long. The DNA for the CDR3 is TGCAGCGTCGTTAGCGGGAAGAGCACAGATACGCAGTATTTT. This sequence encodes CSVVSGKSTDTQYF.

The chain combines TRBV10-3 with TRBJ2-2, with D possibly matching TRBD2 (6 bases). Germline V gene lookup returns CDR1 ENHRY and CDR2 SYGVKD. Between the trimmed V and J ends, which lost 0 bases and 6 bases, there was a span of 14 bases. This CDR3 has 16 amino acids. The DNA for the CDR3 is TGTGCCATCAGTGAGTCGAACGGGGGAAGGTCCGGGGAGCTGTTTTTT. Encoded protein: CAISESNGGRSGELFF.

This clone showed up just a few times. CDR3 in DNA: TGTGCCAGCAGCTTAGGGAGGGCGCAGGCCAACGTCCTGACTTTC. The encoded protein is CASSLGRAQANVLTF. The chain recombines TRBV11-1 with TRBJ2-6; tentatively, D is TRBD2 (6 bases). This CDR3 spans 15 amino acids. Germline V lookup: CDR1 SGHAT, CDR2 FQDESV (reference sequence). V was shortened by 1 base and J by 6 bases, with 10 bases between the two germline ends.

This clone came up a few times. The chain uses TRBV29-1 and TRBJ2-1; 13 bases map to TRBD2. The CDR3 sequence is 16 residues long. Germline V CDR1 and CDR2: SQVTM, ANQGSEA. V lost 3 bases and J lost 3; bases outside the gene matches: 5. CDR3 nucleotides: TGCAGCGTTGATAGGACTAGCGGGAGCAGCTACAATGAGCAGTTCTTC. Its protein product is CSVDRTSGSSYNEQFF.